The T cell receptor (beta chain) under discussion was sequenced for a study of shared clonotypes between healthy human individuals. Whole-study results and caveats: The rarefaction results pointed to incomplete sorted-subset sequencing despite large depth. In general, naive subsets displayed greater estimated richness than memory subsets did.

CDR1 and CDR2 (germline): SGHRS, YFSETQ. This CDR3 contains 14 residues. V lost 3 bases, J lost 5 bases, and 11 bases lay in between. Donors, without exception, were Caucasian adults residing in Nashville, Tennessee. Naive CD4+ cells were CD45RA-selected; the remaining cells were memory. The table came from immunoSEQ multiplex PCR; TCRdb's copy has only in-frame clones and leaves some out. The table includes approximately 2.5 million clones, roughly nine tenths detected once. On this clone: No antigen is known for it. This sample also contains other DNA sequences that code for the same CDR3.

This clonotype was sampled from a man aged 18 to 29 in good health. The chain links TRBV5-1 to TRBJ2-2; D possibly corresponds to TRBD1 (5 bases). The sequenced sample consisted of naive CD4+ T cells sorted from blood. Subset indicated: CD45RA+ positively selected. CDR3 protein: CASSWSPGTGELFF. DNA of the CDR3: TGCGCCAGCAGCTGGTCCCCAGGGACCGGGGAGCTGTTTTTT.